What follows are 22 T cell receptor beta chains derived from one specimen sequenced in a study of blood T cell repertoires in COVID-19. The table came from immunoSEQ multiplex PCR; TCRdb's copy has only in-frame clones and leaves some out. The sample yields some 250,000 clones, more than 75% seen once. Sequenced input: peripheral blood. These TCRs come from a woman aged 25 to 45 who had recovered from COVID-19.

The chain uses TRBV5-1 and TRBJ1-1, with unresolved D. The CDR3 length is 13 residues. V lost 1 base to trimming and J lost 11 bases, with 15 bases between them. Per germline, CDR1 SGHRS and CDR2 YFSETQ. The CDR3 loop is CASSLFVGEEAFF. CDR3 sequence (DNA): TGCGCCAGCAGCTTGTTTGTGGGAGAGGAGGCTTTCTTT.

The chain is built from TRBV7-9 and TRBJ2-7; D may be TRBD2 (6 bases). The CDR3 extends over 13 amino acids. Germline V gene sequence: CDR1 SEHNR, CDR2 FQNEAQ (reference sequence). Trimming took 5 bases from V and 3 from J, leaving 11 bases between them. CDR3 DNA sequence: TGTGCCAGCAGCACCGGGACTGACTACGAGCAGTACTTC. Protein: CASSTGTDYEQYF.

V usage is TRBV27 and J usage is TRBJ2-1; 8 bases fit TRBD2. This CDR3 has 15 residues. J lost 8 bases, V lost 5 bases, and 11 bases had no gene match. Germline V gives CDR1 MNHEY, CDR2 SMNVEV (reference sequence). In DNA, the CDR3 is TGTGCCAGCAGTACCCAGCGGGGGCCTTTGCATGAGCAGTTCTTC. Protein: CASSTQRGPLHEQFF.

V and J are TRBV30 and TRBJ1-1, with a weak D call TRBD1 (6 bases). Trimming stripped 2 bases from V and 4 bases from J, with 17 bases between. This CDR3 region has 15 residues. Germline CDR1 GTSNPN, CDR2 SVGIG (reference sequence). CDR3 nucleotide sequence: TGTGCCTGGAGTACTTGGGGGGGGCTCGTCACTGAAGCTTTCTTT. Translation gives CAWSTWGGLVTEAFF.

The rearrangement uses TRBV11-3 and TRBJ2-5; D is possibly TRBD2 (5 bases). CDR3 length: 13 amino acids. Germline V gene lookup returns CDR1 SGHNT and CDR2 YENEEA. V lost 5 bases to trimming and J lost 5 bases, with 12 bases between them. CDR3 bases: TGTGCCAGCAGCGAGACTAATGAGGAGACCCAGTACTTC. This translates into CASSETNEETQYF.

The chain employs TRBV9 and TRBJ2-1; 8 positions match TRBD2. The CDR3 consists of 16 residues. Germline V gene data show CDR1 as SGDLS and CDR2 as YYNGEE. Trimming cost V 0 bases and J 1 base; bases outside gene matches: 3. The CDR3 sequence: CASSVEPGGSYNEQFF. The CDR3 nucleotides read TGTGCCAGCAGCGTAGAACCGGGGGGGTCCTACAATGAGCAGTTCTTC.

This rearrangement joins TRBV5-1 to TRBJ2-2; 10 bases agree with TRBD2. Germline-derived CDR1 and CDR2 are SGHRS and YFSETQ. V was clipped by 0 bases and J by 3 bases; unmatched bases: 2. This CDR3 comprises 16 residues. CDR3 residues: CASSLERGGDTGELFF. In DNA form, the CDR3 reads TGCGCCAGCAGCTTGGAGCGGGGGGGCGACACCGGGGAGCTGTTTTTT.

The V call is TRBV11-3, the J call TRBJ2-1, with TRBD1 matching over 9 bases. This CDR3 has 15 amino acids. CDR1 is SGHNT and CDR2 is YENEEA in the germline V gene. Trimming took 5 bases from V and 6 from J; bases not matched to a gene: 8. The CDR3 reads CASSETGTGSNEQFF. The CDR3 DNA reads TGTGCCAGCAGCGAAACCGGGACAGGGTCCAATGAGCAGTTCTTC.

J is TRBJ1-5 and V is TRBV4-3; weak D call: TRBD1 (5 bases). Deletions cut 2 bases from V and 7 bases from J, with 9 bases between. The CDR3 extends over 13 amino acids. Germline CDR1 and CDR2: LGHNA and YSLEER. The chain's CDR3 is CASSQQRGQPQHF. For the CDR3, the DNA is TGCGCCAGCAGCCAACAACGGGGGCAGCCCCAGCATTTT.

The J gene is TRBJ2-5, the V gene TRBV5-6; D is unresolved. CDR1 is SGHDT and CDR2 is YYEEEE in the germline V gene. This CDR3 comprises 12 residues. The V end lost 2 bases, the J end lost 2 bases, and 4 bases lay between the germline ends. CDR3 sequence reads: CASSFPQETQYF. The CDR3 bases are TGTGCCAGCAGCTTCCCTCAAGAGACCCAGTACTTC. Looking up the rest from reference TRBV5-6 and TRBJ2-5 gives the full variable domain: DAGVTQSPTHLIKTRGQQVTLRCSPKSGHDTVSWYQQALGQGPQFIFQYYEEEERQRGNFPDRFSGHQFPNYSSELNVNALLLGDSALYLCASSFPQETQYFGPGTRLLVL.

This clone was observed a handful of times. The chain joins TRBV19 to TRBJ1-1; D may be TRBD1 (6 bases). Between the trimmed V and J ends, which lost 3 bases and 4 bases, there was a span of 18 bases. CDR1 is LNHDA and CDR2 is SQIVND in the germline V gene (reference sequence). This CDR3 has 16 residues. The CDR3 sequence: CASSILKGRGGTEAFF. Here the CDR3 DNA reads TGTGCCAGTAGTATCCTAAAAGGGCGAGGGGGCACTGAAGCTTTCTTT.

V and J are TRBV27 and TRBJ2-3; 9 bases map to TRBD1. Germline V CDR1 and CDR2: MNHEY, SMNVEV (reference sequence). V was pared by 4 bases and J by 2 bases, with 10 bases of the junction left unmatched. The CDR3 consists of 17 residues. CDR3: CASSWARTGDLTDTQYF. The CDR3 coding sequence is TGTGCCAGCAGTTGGGCCCGGACAGGGGATCTCACAGATACGCAGTATTTT.

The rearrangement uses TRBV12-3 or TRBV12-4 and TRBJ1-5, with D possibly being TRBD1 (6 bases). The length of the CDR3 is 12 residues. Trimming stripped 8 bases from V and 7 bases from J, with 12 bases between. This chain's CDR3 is CASAPGGQPQHF. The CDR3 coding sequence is TGTGCCAGCGCCCCGGGGGGCCAGCCCCAGCATTTT.

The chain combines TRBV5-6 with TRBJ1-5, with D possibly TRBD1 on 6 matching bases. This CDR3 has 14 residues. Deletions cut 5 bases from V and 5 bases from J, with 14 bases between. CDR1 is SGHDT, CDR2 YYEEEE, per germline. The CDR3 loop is CASRTWGGHQPQHF. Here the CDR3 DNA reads TGTGCCAGCAGAACGTGGGGGGGCCATCAGCCCCAGCATTTT.

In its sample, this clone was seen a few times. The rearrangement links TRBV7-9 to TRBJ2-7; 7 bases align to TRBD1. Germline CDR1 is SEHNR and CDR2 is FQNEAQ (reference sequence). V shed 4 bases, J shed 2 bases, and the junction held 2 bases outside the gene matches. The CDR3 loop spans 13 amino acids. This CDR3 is CASSWGTAYEQYF. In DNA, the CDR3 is TGTGCCAGCAGCTGGGGGACAGCCTACGAGCAGTACTTC.

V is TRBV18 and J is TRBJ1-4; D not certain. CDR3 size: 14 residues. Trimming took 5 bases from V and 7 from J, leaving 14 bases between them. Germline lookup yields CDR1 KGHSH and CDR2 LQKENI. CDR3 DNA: TGTGCCAGCTCATCTCGAGGTATTGGTGAAAAACTGTTTTTT. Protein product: CASSSRGIGEKLFF. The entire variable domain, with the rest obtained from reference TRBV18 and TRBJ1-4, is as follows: NAGVMQNPRHLVRRRGQEARLRCSPMKGHSHVYWYRQLPEEGLKFMVYLQKENIIDESGMPKERFSAEFPKEGPSILRIQQVVRGDSAAYFCASSSRGIGEKLFFGSGTQLSVL.

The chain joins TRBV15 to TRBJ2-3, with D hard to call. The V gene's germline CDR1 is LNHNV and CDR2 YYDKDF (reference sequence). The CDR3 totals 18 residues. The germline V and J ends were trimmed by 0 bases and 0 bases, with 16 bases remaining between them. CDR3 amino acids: CATSRDPPTVSSTDTQYF. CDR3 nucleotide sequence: TGTGCCACCAGCAGAGATCCCCCTACAGTATCTAGCACAGATACGCAGTATTTT.

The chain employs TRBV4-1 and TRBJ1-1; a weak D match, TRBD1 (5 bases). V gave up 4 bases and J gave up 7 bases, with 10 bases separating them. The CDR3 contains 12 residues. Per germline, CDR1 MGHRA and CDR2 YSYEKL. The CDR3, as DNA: TGCGCCAGCAGCCCCATGGGGGGTGAAGCTTTCTTT. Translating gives CASSPMGGEAFF.

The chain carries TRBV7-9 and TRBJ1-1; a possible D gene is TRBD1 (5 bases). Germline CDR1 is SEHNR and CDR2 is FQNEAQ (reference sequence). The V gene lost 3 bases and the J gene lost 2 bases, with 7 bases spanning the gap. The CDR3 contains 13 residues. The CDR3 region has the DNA TGTGCCAGCAGCTTGACAGACAACACTGAAGCTTTCTTT. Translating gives CASSLTDNTEAFF.

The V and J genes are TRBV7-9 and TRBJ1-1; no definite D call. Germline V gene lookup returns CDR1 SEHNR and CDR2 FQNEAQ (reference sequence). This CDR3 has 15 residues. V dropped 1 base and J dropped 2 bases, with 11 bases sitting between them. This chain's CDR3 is CASSLVREANTEAFF. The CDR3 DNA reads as TGTGCCAGCAGCTTAGTTCGGGAGGCCAACACTGAAGCTTTCTTT.

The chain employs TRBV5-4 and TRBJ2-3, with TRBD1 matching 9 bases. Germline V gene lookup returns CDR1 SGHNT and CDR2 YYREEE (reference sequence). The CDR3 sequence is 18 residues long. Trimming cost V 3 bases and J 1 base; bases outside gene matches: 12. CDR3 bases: TGTGCCAGCAGCTCGGGACAGGGAGGGGGGCACGGCACAGATACGCAGTATTTT. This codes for CASSSGQGGGHGTDTQYF.

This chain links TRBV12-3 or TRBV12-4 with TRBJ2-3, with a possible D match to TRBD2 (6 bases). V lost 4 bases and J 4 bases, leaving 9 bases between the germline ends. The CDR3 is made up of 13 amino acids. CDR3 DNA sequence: TGTGCCAGCAGTTCCTCGGGGGCAGATACGCAGTATTTT. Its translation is CASSSSGADTQYF.